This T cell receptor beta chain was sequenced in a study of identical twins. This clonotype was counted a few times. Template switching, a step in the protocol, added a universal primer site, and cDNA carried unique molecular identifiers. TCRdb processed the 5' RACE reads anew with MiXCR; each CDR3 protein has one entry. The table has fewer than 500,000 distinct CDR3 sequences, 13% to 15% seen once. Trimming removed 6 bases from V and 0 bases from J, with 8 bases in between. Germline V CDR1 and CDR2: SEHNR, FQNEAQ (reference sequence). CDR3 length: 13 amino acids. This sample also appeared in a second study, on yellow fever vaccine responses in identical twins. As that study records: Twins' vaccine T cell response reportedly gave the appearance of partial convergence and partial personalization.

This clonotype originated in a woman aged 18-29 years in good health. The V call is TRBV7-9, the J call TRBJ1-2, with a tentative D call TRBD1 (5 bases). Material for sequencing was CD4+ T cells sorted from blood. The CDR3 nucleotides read TGTGCCAGCAGACAGGTTTCTAACTATGGCTACACCTTC. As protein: CASRQVSNYGYTF.